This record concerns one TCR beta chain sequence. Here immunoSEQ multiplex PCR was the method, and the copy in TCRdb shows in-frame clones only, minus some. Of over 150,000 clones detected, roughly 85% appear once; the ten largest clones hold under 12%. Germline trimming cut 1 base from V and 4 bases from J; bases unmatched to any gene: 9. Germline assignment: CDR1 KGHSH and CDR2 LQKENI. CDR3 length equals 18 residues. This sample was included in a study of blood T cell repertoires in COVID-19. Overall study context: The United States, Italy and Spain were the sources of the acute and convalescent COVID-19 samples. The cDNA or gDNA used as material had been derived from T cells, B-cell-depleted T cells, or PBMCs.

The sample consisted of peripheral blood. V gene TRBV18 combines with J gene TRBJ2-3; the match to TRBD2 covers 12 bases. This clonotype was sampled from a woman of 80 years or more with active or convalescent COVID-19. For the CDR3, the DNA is TGTGCCAGCTCACCACGTCAGACTAGCGGGAGTTGGCCAGATACGCAGTATTTT. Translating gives CASSPRQTSGSWPDTQYF. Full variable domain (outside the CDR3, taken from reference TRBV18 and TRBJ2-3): NAGVMQNPRHLVRRRGQEARLRCSPMKGHSHVYWYRQLPEEGLKFMVYLQKENIIDESGMPKERFSAEFPKEGPSILRIQQVVRGDSAAYFCASSPRQTSGSWPDTQYFGPGTRLTVL.